Presented here are 23 T cell receptor beta chains from one specimen sequenced in a study of blood T cell repertoires in COVID-19. This table comes from immunoSEQ multiplex PCR, and its TCRdb copy is limited to in-frame clones, with some not included. The data show around 300,000 clones, about 86% seen once. Sequencing was carried out using peripheral blood. The receptors were sampled from a young woman who had recovered from COVID-19.

The count of this clone is one. The J gene is TRBJ2-7, the V gene TRBV13; the match to TRBD1 covers 7 bases. Germline CDR1 PRHDT, CDR2 FYEKMQ (reference sequence). Unmatched junction bases numbered 8, after V lost 6 bases and J lost 6 bases. The CDR3 has 13 amino acids. DNA of the CDR3: TGTGCCAGCAGTGGGCAGGGGGTGCGCGAGCAGTACTTC. Protein product: CASSGQGVREQYF.

The rearrangement joins TRBV28 to TRBJ2-7; tentative D call: TRBD1 (6 bases). The CDR3 runs to 12 residues. V dropped 6 bases and J dropped 1 base, with 7 bases sitting between them. CDR1 and CDR2 (germline): MDHEN, SYDVKM. The DNA for the CDR3 is TGTGCCAGCAGGGGGGCTTCCTACGAGCAGTACTTC. Translation: CASRGASYEQYF.

The CDR3 sequence: CASSKTSGRTPPTQYF. CDR3 sequence (DNA): TGTGCCAGCAGCAAGACTAGCGGGCGTACCCCTCCTACGCAGTATTTT. This chain links TRBV28 with TRBJ2-3; 10 bases are a match to TRBD2. CDR3 length equals 16 residues. Looked up from germline, CDR1 is MDHEN and CDR2 is SYDVKM. With V trimmed by 6 bases and J by 8 bases, 14 bases remained unmatched.

The chain carries TRBV2 and TRBJ2-3, with 8 positions matching TRBD2. V shed 8 bases, J shed 11 bases, and the junction held 18 bases outside the gene matches. The CDR3 is made up of 15 amino acids. From germline, CDR1 is SNHLY and CDR2 FYNNEI. CDR3 in DNA: TGTGCCAGCCAAGTAGGACTAGCTACCCCAATTGGGCAGTATTTT. Amino acids: CASQVGLATPIGQYF.

The chain has TRBV10-3 and TRBJ2-5; 9 bases are shared with TRBD2. CDR1 and CDR2 (germline): ENHRY, SYGVKD. The trim removed 3 bases at V and 9 bases at J, leaving 11 bases unmatched. This CDR3 has 15 residues. The CDR3 here is CAISEGGVAGEAQYF. Written as DNA, the CDR3 is TGTGCCATCAGTGAAGGAGGAGTAGCGGGAGAAGCCCAGTACTTC.

The chain recombines TRBV18 with TRBJ1-1; TRBD1 matches 8 bases. The CDR3 consists of 14 residues. V lost 5 bases to trimming and J lost 3 bases; unmatched junction nucleotides: 5. Germline V CDR1 and CDR2: KGHSH, LQKENI. The DNA of the CDR3 is TGTGCCAGCTCATCGACAGGGGCTTACACTGAAGCTTTCTTT. As protein: CASSSTGAYTEAFF.

This clone was counted a single time. CDR3: CASSQEGQAFSGNTIYF. The CDR3 DNA follows: TGCGCCAGCAGCCAAGAGGGCCAGGCCTTCTCTGGAAACACCATATATTTT. V usage is TRBV4-1 and J usage is TRBJ1-3; unclear D gene. Germline CDR1 is MGHRA and CDR2 is YSYEKL. The V gene lost 0 bases and the J gene lost 0 bases, with 12 bases spanning the gap. The CDR3 covers 17 residues.

The chain joins TRBV30 to TRBJ2-5, with TRBD2 matching 13 bases. Germline lookup yields CDR1 GTSNPN and CDR2 SVGIG (reference sequence). Trimming cost V 6 bases and J 4 bases; bases outside gene matches: 5. The CDR3 is 14 amino acids. CDR3 bases: TGTGCCTGTCCCGGGACTAGCGGGGTAGAGACCCAGTACTTC. It translates to CACPGTSGVETQYF.

This clone turned up a few times. The chain has TRBV30 and TRBJ1-2; possibly TRBD1 for D (6 bases). With 3 bases removed from V and 4 bases from J, the gap between germline ends came to 12 bases. This CDR3 has 13 amino acids. From germline, CDR1 is GTSNPN and CDR2 SVGIG (reference sequence). Here the CDR3 DNA reads TGTGCCTGGAGCCCAGGGGAGCCCTATGGCTACACCTTC. It is translated as CAWSPGEPYGYTF.

The chain carries TRBV5-6 and TRBJ1-5; 7 nucleotides agree with TRBD1. V trimming: 2 bases; J trimming: 7 bases; junction bases outside the gene matches: 6. Looked up from germline, CDR1 is SGHDT and CDR2 is YYEEEE. CDR3 size: 14 residues. Here the CDR3 reads CASSLGRGIQPQHF. The CDR3 DNA follows: TGTGCCAGCAGCTTAGGCAGGGGGATCCAGCCCCAGCATTTT.

The CDR3, as DNA: TGTGCCAGCAGCTTGGGGGGACAGGGGGAGTACTATGGCTACACCTTC. This encodes CASSLGGQGEYYGYTF. The genes are TRBV5-4 and TRBJ1-2; 11 bases are a match to TRBD1. V trimming: 0 bases; J trimming: 3 bases; junction bases outside the gene matches: 4. The CDR3 has 16 amino acids. Germline CDR1 is SGHNT and CDR2 is YYREEE (reference sequence).

This clone showed up just a few times. This chain links TRBV28 with TRBJ2-5; the match to TRBD1 covers 7 bases. The CDR3 length is 16 residues. Germline V gives CDR1 MDHEN, CDR2 SYDVKM. Trimming took 5 bases from V and 5 from J; bases not matched to a gene: 14. This chain's CDR3 is CASSPLSDRVEETQYF. The CDR3 DNA sequence: TGTGCCAGCAGTCCCTTATCCGACAGGGTTGAGGAGACCCAGTACTTC.

The chain carries TRBV6-6 and TRBJ2-7; 7 nucleotides line up with TRBD2. In germline, CDR1 is MNHNY, CDR2 SVGAGI (reference sequence). Germline trimming cut 1 base from V and 3 bases from J; bases unmatched to any gene: 9. This CDR3 contains 16 residues. Written as DNA, the CDR3 is TGTGCCAGCAGTTACTACTCCGGGACGGGGGGCTACGAGCAGTACTTC. Amino acids: CASSYYSGTGGYEQYF.

The rearrangement links TRBV9 to TRBJ1-2; weak D call: TRBD1 (5 bases). Germline V gives CDR1 SGDLS, CDR2 YYNGEE. The CDR3 sequence is 16 residues long. The V and J ends lost 2 bases and 2 bases respectively, with 16 bases between them. DNA for the CDR3: TGTGCCAGCAGCGTCGGAAGAAAGGGACTGAACTATGGCTACACCTTC. Translating it yields CASSVGRKGLNYGYTF. Together with reference TRBV9 and TRBJ1-2, the CDR3 gives the full variable domain: DSGVTQTPKHLITATGQRVTLRCSPRSGDLSVYWYQQSLDQGLQFLIQYYNGEERAKGNILERFSAQQFPDLHSELNLSSLELGDSALYFCASSVGRKGLNYGYTFGSGTRLTVV.

The chain has TRBV7-9 and TRBJ2-5; 8 bases agree with TRBD1. V was clipped by 4 bases and J by 4 bases; unmatched bases: 5. Looked up from germline, CDR1 is SEHNR and CDR2 is FQNEAQ (reference sequence). The length of the CDR3 is 14 residues. CDR3 sequence (DNA): TGTGCCAGCAGCTCGCCGACAGGGGCAGAGACCCAGTACTTC. It translates to CASSSPTGAETQYF. Full variable domain (outside the CDR3, taken from reference TRBV7-9 and TRBJ2-5): DTGVSQNPRHKITKRGQNVTFRCDPISEHNRLYWYRQTLGQGPEFLTYFQNEAQLEKSRLLSDRFSAERPKGSFSTLEIQRTEQGDSAMYLCASSSPTGAETQYFGPGTRLLVL.

The chain is built from TRBV6-1 and TRBJ1-2; possible D gene TRBD1, 5 bases. CDR1 MNHNS and CDR2 SASEGT come from the germline V gene. The CDR3 covers 16 residues. V lost 4 bases and J lost 0, with 15 bases in between. The CDR3 coding sequence is TGTGCCAGCAGTGCCCTCTACGGGGGAACTAACTATGGCTACACCTTC. Translation gives CASSALYGGTNYGYTF.

This clone was observed a single time. This chain joins TRBV2 and TRBJ2-6, with TRBD1 identical over 7 bases. Trimming at V came to 6 bases and at J to 0 bases, leaving 26 bases not matched to a gene. The CDR3 extends over 23 amino acids. Germline V gives CDR1 SNHLY, CDR2 FYNNEI. Written as DNA, the CDR3 is TGTGCCAGCAGGCTTGGCTATAGCTTAAGGGGGCGGAGTATAAACTCTGGGGCCAACGTCCTGACTTTC. It specifies CASRLGYSLRGRSINSGANVLTF.

This chain links TRBV11-2 with TRBJ2-6, with D possibly TRBD1 on 5 matching bases. Per germline, CDR1 SGHAT and CDR2 FQNNGV. The length of the CDR3 is 16 residues. The V and J ends lost 7 bases and 0 bases respectively, with 13 bases between them. CDR3 residues: CASTPWGGSGANVLTF. DNA of the CDR3: TGTGCCAGCACCCCTTGGGGCGGCTCTGGGGCCAACGTCCTGACTTTC.

This chain connects TRBV3-1 (or the pseudogene TRBV3-2) to TRBJ2-1, with D possibly TRBD2 on 6 matching bases. Germline assignment: CDR1 LGHDT and CDR2 YNNKEL (reference sequence). Trimming removed 0 bases at V and 6 bases at J, with 9 bases between. CDR3 length: 14 residues. In DNA, the CDR3 is TGTGCCAGCAGCCAAGAGACTAGTTTCAATGAGCAGTTCTTC. Translated: CASSQETSFNEQFF.

The CDR3 spells CASKDRETQYF. Written as DNA, the CDR3 is TGTGCCAGTAAAGACAGGGAGACCCAGTACTTC. The chain has TRBV12-3 or TRBV12-4 and TRBJ2-5, with D possibly being TRBD1 (6 bases). This CDR3 comprises 11 residues. Trimming shortened V by 9 bases and J by 5 bases, and 10 bases separated the two germline ends.

The chain combines TRBV3-1 (or the pseudogene TRBV3-2) with TRBJ1-2, with TRBD1 identical over 7 bases. Germline V CDR1 and CDR2: LGHDT, YNNKEL (reference sequence). Trimming at V came to 2 bases and at J to 4 bases, leaving 4 bases not matched to a gene. This CDR3 is 14 amino acids long. CDR3 DNA: TGTGCCAGCAGCCAATTAGGGGGCAGCTATGGCTACACCTTC. Translation gives CASSQLGGSYGYTF.

The V and J genes are TRBV6-2 or TRBV6-3 and TRBJ2-3; TRBD2 is a possible D gene (5 bases). Germline lookup yields CDR1 MNHEY and CDR2 SVGEGT. The CDR3 runs 17 residues. V lost 2 bases and J lost 6, with 21 bases in between. The CDR3 bases are TGTGCCAGCAGTTACCCACAACTAGGTCCCTCTAGGGATACGCAGTATTTT. Protein: CASSYPQLGPSRDTQYF.

Concerning this clone itself: The sample carries other DNA sequences with the same CDR3. The chain recombines TRBV5-1 with TRBJ1-2; D possibly corresponds to TRBD1 (6 bases). The length of the CDR3 is 14 residues. V lost 0 bases, J lost 4 bases, and 10 bases lay in between. Per the germline V gene, CDR1 is SGHRS and CDR2 is YFSETQ. The CDR3 nucleotides are TGCGCCAGCAGCTTGGACGGCAGGGGCTATGGCTACACCTTC. Its protein is CASSLDGRGYGYTF.